This entry describes one TCR beta chain. V was clipped by 1 base and J by 0 bases, with 6 bases between them. This CDR3 is built from 14 residues. Germline V CDR1 and CDR2: LNHNV, YYDKDF (reference sequence). This entry comes from a study of T cell responses to AZD1222 COVID-19 vaccine. Measured with immunoSEQ multiplex PCR; TCRdb has only the in-frame clones, and not every one. The sample gives approximately 18,000 clones, about 80% of which show up once; over 12% is in the top ten. The sequence came from an adult who received the AZD1222 COVID-19 vaccine. The specimen was peripheral blood, collected 28 days after the second AZD1222 dose. This chain uses TRBV15 with TRBJ1-1; D uncertain. CDR3 DNA: TGTGCCACCAGCAGAGCGGCAGTGAACACTGAAGCTTTCTTT. As protein: CATSRAAVNTEAFF.